The 16 T cell receptor beta chains in this list originate from one sample, sequenced in a study of T cell responses to AZD1222 COVID-19 vaccine. Libraries were prepared by immunoSEQ multiplex PCR; TCRdb keeps only in-frame clonotypes and omits some of them. Here the sample spans about 79,000 clones, 92% being singletons. The sequencing here drew on peripheral blood, taken on day 0 of MenACWY control vaccination. These receptors were obtained from an adult in good health.

The DNA of the CDR3 is TGTGCCAGCAGCTTACCCACCTTTCAAAACGGGGGGGCACATAATTCACCCCTCCACTTT. It specifies CASSLPTFQNGGAHNSPLHF. The genes are TRBV7-3 and TRBJ1-6, with D perhaps TRBD1 (6 bases). CDR1 and CDR2 (germline): SGHTA, FQGTGA. The CDR3 has 20 amino acids. V shed 2 bases and J shed 5 bases, with 25 bases lying between them. Complete variable domain (other parts from reference TRBV7-3 and TRBJ1-6): GAGVSQTPSNKVTEKGKYVELRCDPISGHTALYWYRQSLGQGPEFLIYFQGTGAADDSGLPNDRFFAVRPEGSVSTLKIQRTERGDSAVYLCASSLPTFQNGGAHNSPLHFGNGTRLTVT.

The chain combines TRBV12-3 or TRBV12-4 with TRBJ2-1, with D perhaps matching TRBD2 (5 bases). The germline V and J ends were trimmed by 3 bases and 9 bases, with 6 bases remaining between them. The CDR3 sequence is 11 residues long. This CDR3 reads CASSFLAEQFF. CDR3 coding DNA: TGTGCCAGCAGTTTTCTAGCTGAGCAGTTCTTC.

This rearrangement joins TRBV10-3 to TRBJ1-4; D is unclear. The CDR3 loop spans 15 amino acids. Trimming took off 4 bases at V and 7 bases at J, with 16 bases between the two ends. Germline CDR1 reads ENHRY; CDR2 reads SYGVKD. The CDR3 DNA sequence: TGTGCCATCAGTGGGTCGGGTGTCCGGGGTGAAAAACTGTTTTTT. Translated, it gives CAISGSGVRGEKLFF.

The chain combines TRBV6-4 with TRBJ1-2, with 11 bases matching TRBD1. With V trimmed by 2 bases and J by 2 bases, 1 base remained unmatched. The CDR3 has 15 amino acids. Per germline, CDR1 MRHNA and CDR2 SNTAGT. The CDR3 spells CASSDGTGGNYGYTF. The CDR3 DNA is TGTGCCAGCAGTGACGGGACAGGGGGAAACTATGGCTACACCTTC.

V gene TRBV29-1 combines with J gene TRBJ2-7, with 9 bases that match TRBD1. Germline V gives CDR1 SQVTM, CDR2 ANQGSEA. CDR3 length: 13 amino acids. The junction had 6 bases not matched to a gene; V was cut back by 3 bases and J by 6 bases. CDR3 region: CSVEGQGKVEQYF. Written as DNA, the CDR3 is TGCAGCGTTGAGGGACAGGGCAAGGTCGAGCAGTACTTC.

The chain recombines TRBV7-2 with TRBJ2-3; 8 bases line up with TRBD2. CDR3 length: 16 residues. V lost 5 bases to trimming and J lost 4 bases; unmatched junction nucleotides: 11. Germline values: CDR1 SGHTA, CDR2 FQGNSA. Written as DNA, the CDR3 is TGTGCCAGCAGCCCCGATGGGGGTAGCGGGGCAGATACGCAGTATTTT. This translates into CASSPDGGSGADTQYF.

The chain has TRBV6-1 and TRBJ1-2, with D perhaps TRBD1 (5 bases). The germline CDR1 and CDR2 sequences are MNHNS and SASEGT. Trimming left V 2 bases short and J 2 bases short, with 9 bases between. The length of the CDR3 is 14 residues. Written as DNA, the CDR3 is TGTGCCAGCAGTGAATCTCCAGGGAACTATGGCTACACCTTC. As protein: CASSESPGNYGYTF.

V usage is TRBV28 and J usage is TRBJ1-5, with TRBD1 matching over 9 bases. With V trimmed by 7 bases and J by 5 bases, 9 bases remained unmatched. The CDR3 extends over 15 amino acids. CDR1 MDHEN and CDR2 SYDVKM come from the germline V gene. CDR3: CASNPDRGKDQPQHF. DNA for the CDR3: TGTGCCAGCAACCCAGACAGGGGGAAGGATCAGCCCCAGCATTTT.

This sequence joins TRBV11-1 and TRBJ2-3; 12 nucleotides agree with TRBD1. The J segment lost 0 bases and the V segment lost 5 bases, leaving 3 bases of the junction unmatched. Looked up from germline, CDR1 is SGHAT and CDR2 is FQDESV (reference sequence). The CDR3 contains 16 residues. CDR3 protein: CASSPGQGASTDTQYF. CDR3 in DNA: TGTGCCAGCAGCCCGGGACAGGGGGCGAGCACAGATACGCAGTATTTT.

The chain couples TRBV5-1 to TRBJ1-2, with 10 bases matching TRBD1. With V trimmed by 4 bases and J by 5 bases, 14 bases remained unmatched. Germline V lookup: CDR1 SGHRS, CDR2 YFSETQ. There are 17 residues in the CDR3. The CDR3 is CASSPRRQGAQLYGYTF. In nucleotides, the CDR3 is TGCGCCAGCAGCCCGCGCCGACAGGGGGCGCAACTGTATGGCTACACCTTC.

Notes on this clone: The junction departs from germline at one end; a sequencing error may be responsible. The chain links TRBV11-3 to TRBJ2-5; D call uncertain. The CDR3 length is 13 residues. Germline CDR1 reads SGHNT; CDR2 reads YENEEA. CDR3 in amino acids: CASSLELGETQYF. DNA of the CDR3: TGTGCCAGCAGCCTAGAGTTAGGAGAGACCCAGTACTTC. The variable domain in full, completed from reference TRBV11-3 and TRBJ2-5, reads EAGVVQSPRYKIIEKKQPVAFWCNPISGHNTLYWYLQNLGQGPELLIRYENEEAVDDSQLPKDRFSAERLKGVDSTLKIQPAELGDSAVYLCASSLELGETQYFGPGTRLLVL.

The chain uses TRBV3-1 (or the pseudogene TRBV3-2) and TRBJ2-3, with D perhaps TRBD1 or TRBD2 (5 bases each). V lost 0 bases and J 1 base, leaving 14 bases between the germline ends. Germline CDR1 and CDR2: LGHDT and YNNKEL (reference sequence). This CDR3 contains 17 residues. The CDR3 DNA sequence: TGTGCCAGCAGCCAAGATCTTGGGGGAGAATGCACAGATACGCAGTATTTT. Translating it yields CASSQDLGGECTDTQYF.

The chain employs TRBV24-1 and TRBJ2-5; D may match TRBD1 or TRBD2 (5 bases each). CDR1 and CDR2 from the germline V gene are KGHDR and SFDVKD. This CDR3 comprises 16 residues. V lost 3 bases to trimming and J lost 3 bases, with 16 bases between them. CDR3 DNA: TGTGCCACCAGTGATACGGGACCCCAAAGCAAAGAGACCCAGTACTTC. It yields the protein CATSDTGPQSKETQYF.

The chain employs TRBV6-5 and TRBJ2-7; D may match TRBD1 or TRBD2 (5 bases each). This CDR3 region has 11 residues. Trimming took off 6 bases at V and 5 bases at J, with 8 bases between the two ends. Germline V lookup: CDR1 MNHEY, CDR2 SVGAGI. The CDR3 sequence: CASRRGHEQYF. The CDR3 DNA sequence: TGTGCCAGCAGACGGGGACACGAGCAGTACTTC.

The V gene is TRBV19, the J gene TRBJ1-6; D possibly corresponds to TRBD1 (6 bases). Germline CDR1 LNHDA, CDR2 SQIVND (reference sequence). The CDR3 runs 17 residues. Between the trimmed V and J ends, which lost 4 bases and 0 bases, there was a span of 13 bases. The CDR3 loop reads CASSRGQYSSYNSPLHF. CDR3 nucleotide sequence: TGTGCCAGTAGTAGAGGACAGTACAGCTCCTATAATTCACCCCTCCACTTT.

This chain links TRBV7-6 with TRBJ1-3; D is possibly TRBD1 (6 bases). CDR1 is SGHVS and CDR2 is FNYEAQ in the germline V gene. The CDR3 is 15 residues long. V was cut by 4 bases and J by 2 bases, with 12 bases left in between. The CDR3 nucleotides are TGTGCCAGCAGCTCCTCAGGGGTTGCTGGAAACACCATATATTTT. This codes for CASSSSGVAGNTIYF. Drawing the rest from reference TRBV7-6 and TRBJ1-3, the complete variable domain is GAGVSQSPRYKVTKRGQDVALRCDPISGHVSLYWYRQALGQGPEFLTYFNYEAQQDKSGLPNDRFSAERPEGSISTLTIQRTEQRDSAMYRCASSSSGVAGNTIYFGEGSWLTVV.